The 21 T cell receptor beta chains given below trace back to one sample, sequenced in a study of cytomegalovirus exposure and HLA in healthy donors. The PCR had 60 Vbeta and 13 Jbeta primers. Clones were sequenced by immunoSEQ multiplex PCR, and TCRdb holds only the in-frame ones, with some missing. The sample has approximately 75,000 clones; about 79% are singletons. The sequenced sample was PBMCs. These receptors came from a man between 65 and 85 years old in good health and CMV-seropositive.

This chain joins TRBV4-2 and TRBJ2-6, with D maybe TRBD2 (5 bases). This CDR3 comprises 16 residues. With 0 bases removed from V and 2 bases from J, the gap between germline ends came to 8 bases. Germline V gene sequence: CDR1 LGHNA, CDR2 YNFKEQ. Here the CDR3 DNA reads TGTGCCAGCAGCCAAGATTCGGGGACTGGGGCCAACGTCCTGACTTTC. It codes for CASSQDSGTGANVLTF.

This clone is a singleton in its sample. The chain combines TRBV7-2 with TRBJ2-5, with a weak D call TRBD1 (6 bases). With 6 bases removed from V and 2 bases from J, the gap between germline ends came to 13 bases. Germline values: CDR1 SGHTA, CDR2 FQGNSA. The CDR3 consists of 14 residues. CDR3 region: CASRTRTAQETQYF. The CDR3 DNA reads TGTGCCAGCAGAACCAGGACAGCACAAGAGACCCAGTACTTC.

Points on this clone: Other DNA sequences in this sample translate to the same CDR3. The CDR3 DNA is TGCAGCGTAGGACAGGGCCGGAATGAAAAACTGTTTTTT. It yields the protein CSVGQGRNEKLFF. V is TRBV29-1 and J is TRBJ1-4, with TRBD1 matching over 8 bases. Trimming removed 6 bases from V and 5 bases from J; junction bases left unmatched: 5. Germline V lookup: CDR1 SQVTM, CDR2 ANQGSEA. CDR3 length: 13 residues.

V gene TRBV7-9 combines with J gene TRBJ2-1; D remains unclear. This CDR3 is 12 amino acids long. Trimming pared 4 bases from V and 7 bases from J, leaving 8 bases between. CDR1 and CDR2 from the germline V gene are SEHNR and FQNEAQ (reference sequence). The CDR3 DNA reads TGTGCCAGCAGCTCCTACGAGAATGAGCAGTTCTTC. Protein product: CASSSYENEQFF.

This chain links TRBV5-4 with TRBJ2-1, with 10 bases lining up with TRBD1. Germline CDR1 and CDR2: SGHNT and YYREEE (reference sequence). The CDR3 contains 19 residues. The trim removed 0 bases at V and 0 bases at J, leaving 9 bases unmatched. The CDR3 nucleotides are TGTGCCAGCAGCTTGGTTGGTGACAGGGGGCGCGGCTCCTACAATGAGCAGTTCTTC. Its protein is CASSLVGDRGRGSYNEQFF.

The chain couples TRBV2 to TRBJ1-6; D unresolved. This CDR3 is 15 amino acids long. Looked up from germline, CDR1 is SNHLY and CDR2 is FYNNEI. The ends were cut back, 4 bases at V and 9 bases at J, with 16 bases in the middle. Here the CDR3 reads CASSASGLGGSPLHF. The CDR3 bases are TGTGCCAGCAGTGCTTCGGGCCTTGGAGGTTCACCCCTCCACTTT. The full variable domain, with the rest looked up from reference TRBV2 and TRBJ1-6, is EPEVTQTPSHQVTQMGQEVILRCVPISNHLYFYWYRQILGQKVEFLVSFYNNEISEKSEIFDDQFSVERPDGSNFTLKIRSTKLEDSAMYFCASSASGLGGSPLHFGNGTRLTVT.

The J gene is TRBJ2-7, the V gene TRBV7-8; 12 nucleotides agree with TRBD2. This CDR3 spans 15 amino acids. V lost 5 bases and J lost 4; bases outside the gene matches: 6. Germline lookup yields CDR1 SGHVS and CDR2 FQNEAQ. The CDR3 reads CASSQTSGSSYEQYF. The CDR3, as DNA: TGTGCCAGCAGCCAGACTAGCGGGAGTTCGTACGAGCAGTACTTC.

The V and J genes are TRBV5-6 and TRBJ1-2, with TRBD1 as a possible D gene (5 bases). V was trimmed by 5 bases and J by 5 bases, leaving 10 bases between them. The CDR3 totals 12 residues. Germline V gene sequence: CDR1 SGHDT, CDR2 YYEEEE. The chain's CDR3 is CASRGPSYGYTF. CDR3 nucleotide sequence: TGTGCCAGCAGGGGGCCCTCATATGGCTACACCTTC.

The chain couples TRBV28 to TRBJ1-5; D gene ambiguous. Germline CDR1 reads MDHEN; CDR2 reads SYDVKM. Trimming pared 6 bases from V and 4 bases from J, leaving 7 bases between. The CDR3 sequence is 12 residues long. CDR3 nucleotide sequence: TGTGCCAGCAGAATACAGAATCAGCCCCAGCATTTT. Protein product: CASRIQNQPQHF.

This CDR3 reads CASRPTSGRRDTQYF. Written as DNA, the CDR3 is TGTGCCAGCAGACCGACTAGCGGGAGAAGAGATACGCAGTATTTT. J is TRBJ2-3 and V is TRBV28; 12 nucleotides agree with TRBD2. Per the germline V gene, CDR1 is MDHEN and CDR2 is SYDVKM. The ends lost 6 bases at V and 5 bases at J; junction bases unmatched: 6. This CDR3 is built from 15 residues.

The chain has TRBV6-6 and TRBJ2-1; possibly TRBD2 for D (5 bases). Germline V gives CDR1 MNHNY, CDR2 SVGAGI (reference sequence). The CDR3 contains 12 residues. V was clipped by 5 bases and J by 3 bases, with 5 bases between them. The CDR3 sequence: CASSRDYNEQFF. CDR3 sequence (DNA): TGTGCCAGCAGTCGGGACTACAATGAGCAGTTCTTC.

V is TRBV4-1 and J is TRBJ2-1, with D perhaps TRBD2 (5 bases). Germline V gene lookup returns CDR1 MGHRA and CDR2 YSYEKL. The V gene lost 5 bases and the J gene lost 15 bases, with 17 bases spanning the gap. The CDR3 is 12 residues long. DNA of the CDR3: TGCGCCAGCAGCGCCGCGGGCCTTGACCCGTTCTTC. Translating gives CASSAAGLDPFF.

The chain joins TRBV11-2 to TRBJ2-7; the D gene is possibly TRBD1 (6 bases). Germline CDR1 reads SGHAT; CDR2 reads FQNNGV. This CDR3 has 13 residues. Trimming took off 1 base at V and 2 bases at J, with 6 bases between the two ends. The CDR3 protein is CASSLGGPYEQYF. CDR3 DNA: TGTGCCAGCAGCTTAGGGGGGCCCTACGAGCAGTACTTC.

The rearrangement links TRBV12-5 to TRBJ2-5, with 7 positions matching TRBD2. Germline CDR1 LGHNT, CDR2 FRNRAP. V gave up 5 bases and J gave up 1 base; unmatched junction bases: 7. The CDR3 contains 15 residues. The CDR3 spells CASGDRLAGQETQYF. CDR3 DNA sequence: TGTGCTAGTGGTGATCGACTAGCCGGCCAAGAGACCCAGTACTTC. Using reference TRBV12-5 and TRBJ2-5 for the parts outside the CDR3, the full variable domain is DARVTQTPRHKVTEMGQEVTMRCQPILGHNTVFWYRQTMMQGLELLAYFRNRAPLDDSGMPKDRFSAEMPDATLATLKIQPSEPRDSAVYFCASGDRLAGQETQYFGPGTRLLVL.

This clone appeared once. The rearrangement links TRBV6-5 to TRBJ2-1; 9 bases align to TRBD2. This CDR3 comprises 14 residues. The germline V gene encodes CDR1 MNHEY and CDR2 SVGAGI. The V gene end was trimmed by 5 bases and the J gene end by 4 bases; junction bases not matched to a gene: 3. CDR3 bases: TGTGCCAGCAGTAGACTAGCGGAGTACAATGAGCAGTTCTTC. Its translation is CASSRLAEYNEQFF.

The chain employs TRBV7-9 and TRBJ1-1; tentatively, D is TRBD1 (5 bases). This CDR3 contains 15 residues. Germline V gives CDR1 SEHNR, CDR2 FQNEAQ (reference sequence). Trimming left V 3 bases short and J 1 base short, with 12 bases between. The CDR3 reads CASSFSSTGNTEAFF. CDR3 bases: TGTGCCAGCAGCTTTTCCTCCACAGGGAACACTGAAGCTTTCTTT.

CDR3 in DNA: TGTGCCAGCATAATCTCGGTGGCTTTCTTT. Encoded protein: CASIISVAFF. The J gene is TRBJ1-1, the V gene TRBV27; D gene uncertain. The CDR3 length is 10 residues. In germline, CDR1 is MNHEY, CDR2 SMNVEV (reference sequence). The ends were cut back, 7 bases at V and 11 bases at J, with 11 bases in the middle.

The chain employs TRBV28 and TRBJ2-7, with 8 positions matching TRBD1. Germline V gene data show CDR1 as MDHEN and CDR2 as SYDVKM. V gave up 2 bases and J gave up 5 bases; unmatched junction bases: 5. The CDR3 spans 14 residues. CDR3: CASSLAGGIHEQYF. DNA for the CDR3: TGTGCCAGCAGTTTAGCAGGGGGCATCCACGAGCAGTACTTC.

This chain uses TRBV5-1 with TRBJ1-1, with D perhaps matching TRBD1 (6 bases). The CDR3 is 14 amino acids. Per the germline V gene, CDR1 is SGHRS and CDR2 is YFSETQ. Trimming cost V 4 bases and J 5 bases, with 15 bases left between them. CDR3 loop: CASSPLSRGTEAFF. In DNA form, the CDR3 reads TGCGCCAGCAGCCCCCTCTCGAGGGGGACTGAAGCTTTCTTT.

This chain connects TRBV5-1 to TRBJ2-7; 9 nucleotides match TRBD1. CDR3 size: 15 residues. Germline V gene data show CDR1 as SGHRS and CDR2 as YFSETQ. Trimming took 4 bases from V and 2 from J; bases not matched to a gene: 7. The CDR3 region has the DNA TGCGCCAGCAGCCCCGGGGACAGGGAGACCTACGAGCAGTACTTC. Protein product: CASSPGDRETYEQYF.

The rearrangement uses TRBV12-5 and TRBJ2-5, with a weak D call TRBD1 (6 bases). The germline gives CDR1 LGHNT, CDR2 FRNRAP. The CDR3 extends over 15 amino acids. The V and J ends lost 4 bases and 0 bases respectively, with 12 bases between them. CDR3 bases: TGTGCTAGTGGTTCCCTGGGGGCGTACCAAGAGACCCAGTACTTC. This sequence encodes CASGSLGAYQETQYF.